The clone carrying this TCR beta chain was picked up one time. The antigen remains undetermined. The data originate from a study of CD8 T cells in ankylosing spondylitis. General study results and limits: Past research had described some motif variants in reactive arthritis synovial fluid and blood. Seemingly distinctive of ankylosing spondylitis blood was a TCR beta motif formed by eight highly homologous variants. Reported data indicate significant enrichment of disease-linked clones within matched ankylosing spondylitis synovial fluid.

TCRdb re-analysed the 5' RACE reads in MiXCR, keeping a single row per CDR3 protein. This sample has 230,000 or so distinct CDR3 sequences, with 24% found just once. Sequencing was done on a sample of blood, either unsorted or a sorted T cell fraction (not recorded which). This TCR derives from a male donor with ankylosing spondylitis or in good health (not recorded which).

CDR3 in DNA: TGTGCCAGCAGCTTAGTTACCGGGGTCCGAAGGGCCCAGTACTTC. Amino acids: CASSLVTGVRRAQYF. This rearrangement joins TRBV7-6 to TRBJ2-5; tentatively, D is TRBD2 (5 bases). Germline V gives CDR1 SGHVS, CDR2 FNYEAQ. Trimming removed 1 base at V and 9 bases at J, with 18 bases between. This CDR3 has 15 residues.